This T cell receptor (beta chain) derives from a study of shared T cell receptors in the human thymus. This clone was detected once. Sequencing used immunoSEQ multiplex PCR; TCRdb keeps in-frame clones, though not all of them. The sample includes hundreds of thousands of clones, over 75% of them seen just once. Trimming took 3 bases from V and 3 from J; bases not matched to a gene: 1. CDR3 length equals 14 residues. Per germline, CDR1 MRHNA and CDR2 SNTAGT. These data were also filed under a second study, of human thymus T cells. This second study notes: Those donating were healthy Finnish infants in corrective surgery for congenital heart defects. Surgeons resected thymus tissue during corrective heart surgery. Both thymic and peripheral blood repertoires showed apparently biased V and J usage. Related research described strongly overlapping thymic repertoires in unrelated people.

The receptor was derived from a boy under two years old with a congenital heart defect. V and J are TRBV6-4 and TRBJ2-1; 8 nucleotides match TRBD2. The sequencing sample was made of thymocytes. For the CDR3, the DNA is TGTGCCAGCAGTGAGCTAGCGGGCTACAATGAGCAGTTCTTC. As protein: CASSELAGYNEQFF.